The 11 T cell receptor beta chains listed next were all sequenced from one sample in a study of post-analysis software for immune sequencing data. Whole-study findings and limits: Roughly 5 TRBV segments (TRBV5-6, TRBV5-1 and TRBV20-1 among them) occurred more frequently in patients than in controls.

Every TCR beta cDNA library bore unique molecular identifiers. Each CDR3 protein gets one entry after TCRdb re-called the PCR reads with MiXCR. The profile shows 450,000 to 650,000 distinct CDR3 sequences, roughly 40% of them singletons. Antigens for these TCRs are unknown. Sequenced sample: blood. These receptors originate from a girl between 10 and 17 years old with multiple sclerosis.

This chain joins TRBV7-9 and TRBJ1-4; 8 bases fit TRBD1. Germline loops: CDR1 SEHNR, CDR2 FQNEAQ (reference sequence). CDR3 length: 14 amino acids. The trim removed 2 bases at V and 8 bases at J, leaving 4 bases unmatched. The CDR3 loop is CASSLSGGGEKLFF. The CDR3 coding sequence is TGTGCCAGCAGCTTATCAGGGGGCGGAGAAAAACTGTTTTTT. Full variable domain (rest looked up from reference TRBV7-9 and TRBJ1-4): DTGVSQNPRHKITKRGQNVTFRCDPISEHNRLYWYRQTLGQGPEFLTYFQNEAQLEKSRLLSDRFSAERPKGSFSTLEIQRTEQGDSAMYLCASSLSGGGEKLFFGSGTQLSVL.

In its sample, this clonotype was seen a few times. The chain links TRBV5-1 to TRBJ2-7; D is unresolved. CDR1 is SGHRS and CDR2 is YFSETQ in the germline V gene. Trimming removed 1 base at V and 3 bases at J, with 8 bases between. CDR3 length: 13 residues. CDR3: CASSLSEIYEQYF. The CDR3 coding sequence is TGCGCCAGCAGCTTGTCCGAAATCTACGAGCAGTACTTC.

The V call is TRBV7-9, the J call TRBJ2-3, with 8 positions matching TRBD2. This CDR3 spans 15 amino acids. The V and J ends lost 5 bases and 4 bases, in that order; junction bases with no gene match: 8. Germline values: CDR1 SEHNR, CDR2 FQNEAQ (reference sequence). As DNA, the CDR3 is TGTGCCAGCAGCCCCCTTAGCGGGGAGGCAGATACGCAGTATTTT. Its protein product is CASSPLSGEADTQYF.

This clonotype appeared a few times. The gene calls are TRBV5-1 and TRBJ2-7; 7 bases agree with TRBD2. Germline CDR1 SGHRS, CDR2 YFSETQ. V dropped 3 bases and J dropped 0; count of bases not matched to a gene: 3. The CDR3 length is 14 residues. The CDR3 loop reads CASSWGGYSYEQYF. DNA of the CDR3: TGCGCCAGCAGCTGGGGGGGGTACTCCTACGAGCAGTACTTC.

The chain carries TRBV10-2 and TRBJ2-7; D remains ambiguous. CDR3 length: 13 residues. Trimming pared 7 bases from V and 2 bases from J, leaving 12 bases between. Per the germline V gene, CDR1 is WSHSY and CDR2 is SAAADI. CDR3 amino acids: CASTEVGTYEQYF. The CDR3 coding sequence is TGCGCCAGCACCGAGGTAGGCACCTACGAGCAGTACTTC.

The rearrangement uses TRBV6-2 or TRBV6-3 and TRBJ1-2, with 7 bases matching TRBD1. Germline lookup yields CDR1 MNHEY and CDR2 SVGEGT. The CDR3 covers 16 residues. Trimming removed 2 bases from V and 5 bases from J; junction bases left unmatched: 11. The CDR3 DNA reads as TGTGCCAGCAGTTACGCTGGGACAGACCTACTATATGGCTACACCTTC. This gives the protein CASSYAGTDLLYGYTF.

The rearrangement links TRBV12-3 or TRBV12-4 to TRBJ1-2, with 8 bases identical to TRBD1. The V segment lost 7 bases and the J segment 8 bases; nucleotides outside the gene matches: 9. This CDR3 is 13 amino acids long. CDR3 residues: CASILGQGRGYTF. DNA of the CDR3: TGTGCCAGCATCCTCGGACAGGGAAGGGGCTACACCTTC.

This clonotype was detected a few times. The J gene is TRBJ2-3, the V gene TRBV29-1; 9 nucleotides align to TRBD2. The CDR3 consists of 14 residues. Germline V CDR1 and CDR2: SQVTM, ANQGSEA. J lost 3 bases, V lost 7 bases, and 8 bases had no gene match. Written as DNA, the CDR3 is TGCAGCGACTATTCCGGACTAGCGACAGATACGCAGTATTTT. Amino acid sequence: CSDYSGLATDTQYF.

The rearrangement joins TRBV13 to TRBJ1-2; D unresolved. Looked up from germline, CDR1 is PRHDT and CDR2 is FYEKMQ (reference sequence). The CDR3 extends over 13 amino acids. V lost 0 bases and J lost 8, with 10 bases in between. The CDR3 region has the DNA TGTGCCAGCAGCTTAGGTACGCGGGAGGGCTACACCTTC. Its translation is CASSLGTREGYTF.

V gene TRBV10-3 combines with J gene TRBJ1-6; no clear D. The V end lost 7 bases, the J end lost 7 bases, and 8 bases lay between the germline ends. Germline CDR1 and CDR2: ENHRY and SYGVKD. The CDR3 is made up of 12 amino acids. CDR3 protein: CAIKAQNSPLHF. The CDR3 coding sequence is TGTGCCATCAAAGCGCAGAATTCACCCCTCCACTTT.

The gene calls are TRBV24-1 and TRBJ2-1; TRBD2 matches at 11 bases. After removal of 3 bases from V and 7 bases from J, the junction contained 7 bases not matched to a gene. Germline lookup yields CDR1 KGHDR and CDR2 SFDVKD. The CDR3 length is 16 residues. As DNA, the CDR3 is TGTGCCACCAGTGATCCTAGCGGGAGGTCCTTTAATGAGCAGTTCTTC. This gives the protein CATSDPSGRSFNEQFF.